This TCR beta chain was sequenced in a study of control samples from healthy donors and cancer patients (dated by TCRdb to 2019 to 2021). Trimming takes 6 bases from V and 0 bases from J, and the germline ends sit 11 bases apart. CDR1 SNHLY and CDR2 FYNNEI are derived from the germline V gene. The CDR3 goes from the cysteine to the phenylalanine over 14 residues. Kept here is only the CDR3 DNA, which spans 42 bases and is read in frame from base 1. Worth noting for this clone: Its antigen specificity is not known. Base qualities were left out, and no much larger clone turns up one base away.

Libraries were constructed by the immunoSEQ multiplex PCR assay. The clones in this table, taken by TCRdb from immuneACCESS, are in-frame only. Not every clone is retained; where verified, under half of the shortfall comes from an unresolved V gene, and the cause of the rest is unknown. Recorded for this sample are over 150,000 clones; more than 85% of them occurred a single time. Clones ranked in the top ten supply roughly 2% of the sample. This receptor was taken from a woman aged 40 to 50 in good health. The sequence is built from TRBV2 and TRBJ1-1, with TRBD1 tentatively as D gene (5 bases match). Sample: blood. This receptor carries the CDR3 CASRGRSMNTEAFF. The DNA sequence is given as TGTGCCAGCAGGGGGCGTTCCATGAACACTGAAGCTTTCTTT.